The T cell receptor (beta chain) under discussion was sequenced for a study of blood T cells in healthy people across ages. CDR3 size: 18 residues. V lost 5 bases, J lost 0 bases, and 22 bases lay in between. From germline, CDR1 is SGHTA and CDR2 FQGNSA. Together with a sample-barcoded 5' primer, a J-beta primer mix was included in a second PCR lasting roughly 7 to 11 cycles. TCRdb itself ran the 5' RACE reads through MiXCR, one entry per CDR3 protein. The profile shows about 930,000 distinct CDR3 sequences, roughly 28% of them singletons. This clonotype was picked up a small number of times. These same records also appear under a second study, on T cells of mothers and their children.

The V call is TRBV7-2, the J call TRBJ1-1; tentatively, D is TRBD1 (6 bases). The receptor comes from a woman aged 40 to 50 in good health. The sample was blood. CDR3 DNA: TGTGCCAGCAGCCTTACACCCCCGGGGGGCGGATTGAACACTGAAGCTTTCTTT. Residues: CASSLTPPGGGLNTEAFF.